The next 25 T cell receptor beta chains were all read from a single sample in a study of monozygotic twins with inflammatory bowel disease (dated by TCRdb to the late 2010s). Preparation of the library involved 5' RACE. Sequencing was performed on an Illumina HiSeq 2500. TCRdb reprocessed the reads into one record per CDR3 protein sequence, lacking DNA. The sample has fewer than 350,000 distinct CDR3 sequences on record. Jointly, the top ten make up around 2% of the sample. Sequencing was carried out using blood. The receptors come from a human donor with ulcerative colitis or Crohn's disease, or a healthy co-twin of an affected twin (not recorded which).

The chain is built from TRBV7-9 and TRBJ1-2. There are 13 residues in the CDR3. The V gene's germline CDR1 is SEHNR and CDR2 FQNEAQ (reference sequence). CDR3 in amino acids: CASSLEVNYGYTF.

The V call is TRBV9, the J call TRBJ2-1; without DNA, the TCRdb call of TRBD2 cannot be checked. The germline gives CDR1 SGDLS, CDR2 YYNGEE. The CDR3 has 18 amino acids. This chain's CDR3 is CASSGGLAGAQSRNEQFF.

J is TRBJ1-4 and V is TRBV30. CDR3 size: 13 residues. Germline values: CDR1 GTSNPN, CDR2 SVGIG (reference sequence). The CDR3 here is CAWSDRAGEKLFF.

The CDR3: CASSDRGLETQYF. The chain has TRBV7-9 and TRBJ2-5; there is no DNA to check the TCRdb D call of TRBD1. The CDR3 length is 13 residues. Germline V lookup: CDR1 SEHNR, CDR2 FQNEAQ (reference sequence).

The rearrangement joins TRBV4-2 to TRBJ2-5; TCRdb returns TRBD1, unconfirmable since there is no DNA. Looked up from germline, CDR1 is LGHNA and CDR2 is YNFKEQ. This CDR3 has 15 amino acids. CDR3 in amino acids: CASSQETGGQETQYF.

The rearrangement uses TRBV27 and TRBJ1-6. Germline CDR1 MNHEY, CDR2 SMNVEV (reference sequence). The CDR3 covers 16 residues. This CDR3 reads CASSLKRSSYNSPLHF.

The chain carries TRBV7-8 and TRBJ1-4; the D call from TCRdb, TRBD1, cannot be confirmed without DNA. The germline CDR1 and CDR2 sequences are SGHVS and FQNEAQ. CDR3 size: 17 residues. The CDR3 region is CASSLGSGQGANEKLFF. The whole variable domain, remainder taken from reference TRBV7-8 and TRBJ1-4, is GAGVSQSPRYKVAKRGQDVALRCDPISGHVSLFWYQQALGQGPEFLTYFQNEAQLDKSGLPSDRFFAERPEGSVSTLKIQRTQQEDSAVYLCASSLGSGQGANEKLFFGSGTQLSVL.

CDR3 in amino acids: CASIQTAGKSDTGELFF. V gene TRBV23-1 combines with J gene TRBJ2-2; checking the TCRdb D call of TRBD1 is not possible without DNA. TRBV23-1 is designated an ORF whose function remains uncertain. The CDR3 is 17 amino acids.

J is TRBJ2-1 and V is TRBV20-1; TCRdb selects TRBD1, and the lack of DNA leaves this call unchecked. CDR1 and CDR2 from the germline V gene are DFQATT and SNEGSKA (reference sequence). The CDR3 sequence is 14 residues long. The chain's CDR3 is CSAGAGTRDNEQFF.

The chain combines TRBV20-1 with TRBJ2-3; lacking DNA, the TRBD2 call made by TCRdb goes unchecked. CDR1 DFQATT and CDR2 SNEGSKA come from the germline V gene (reference sequence). CDR3 size: 15 residues. The CDR3 loop reads CSGVRRTADTDTQYF.

This chain joins TRBV10-3 and TRBJ2-7; with no DNA, the TCRdb D assignment of TRBD1 cannot be verified. The CDR3 runs to 12 residues. The V gene's germline CDR1 is ENHRY and CDR2 SYGVKD. The CDR3 loop is CAISEGRDEQYF.

The V gene is TRBV5-1, the J gene TRBJ1-1; TCRdb gives TRBD1 as the D gene, but with no DNA this cannot be confirmed. Germline lookup yields CDR1 SGHRS and CDR2 YFSETQ. The CDR3 runs 14 residues. CDR3 sequence: CASSLTGERTEAFF.

This chain joins TRBV4-1 and TRBJ1-5; TCRdb's assignment of TRBD1 cannot be checked, as there is no DNA. Germline V gene lookup returns CDR1 MGHRA and CDR2 YSYEKL. This CDR3 has 15 residues. The CDR3 here is CASSPQPWADQPQHF.

The chain links TRBV19 to TRBJ2-2. Germline assignment: CDR1 LNHDA and CDR2 SQIVND (reference sequence). The CDR3 loop spans 12 amino acids. CDR3 residues: CASSIRGMELFF.

This sequence joins TRBV7-2 and TRBJ2-1; TCRdb's D gene call, TRBD1, goes unchecked for lack of DNA. The CDR3 spans 14 residues. The germline gives CDR1 SGHTA, CDR2 FQGNSA. The CDR3 loop reads CASSLGPFQGEQFF.

The chain couples TRBV20-1 to TRBJ2-7; TCRdb outputs TRBD2, but without DNA this stays unchecked. Germline CDR1 and CDR2: DFQATT and SNEGSKA (reference sequence). CDR3 size: 15 residues. CDR3 amino acids: CSARDSGGVSYEQYF.

This chain uses TRBV5-1 with TRBJ2-7; the TRBD1 assignment by TCRdb is unverifiable without DNA. The germline CDR1 and CDR2 sequences are SGHRS and YFSETQ. This CDR3 spans 14 amino acids. CDR3 protein: CASSDQQGAAEQYF. Together with reference TRBV5-1 and TRBJ2-7, the CDR3 gives the full variable domain: KAGVTQTPRYLIKTRGQQVTLSCSPISGHRSVSWYQQTPGQGLQFLFEYFSETQRNKGNFPGRFSGRQFSNSRSEMNVSTLELGDSALYLCASSDQQGAAEQYFGPGTRLTVT.

The chain has TRBV28 and TRBJ2-3; there is no DNA to check the TCRdb D call of TRBD1. The CDR3 runs 20 residues. Germline V lookup: CDR1 MDHEN, CDR2 SYDVKM. The chain's CDR3 is CASSLSPGQGTSLSTDTQYF. The full variable domain, completed using reference TRBV28 and TRBJ2-3, is DVKVTQSSRYLVKRTGEKVFLECVQDMDHENMFWYRQDPGLGLRLIYFSYDVKMKEKGDIPEGYSVSREKKERFSLILESASTNQTSMYLCASSLSPGQGTSLSTDTQYFGPGTRLTVL.

The genes are TRBV10-3 and TRBJ2-7; TCRdb reports TRBD2, a call that lacks DNA to check it against. The CDR3 loop spans 16 amino acids. Germline V gene lookup returns CDR1 ENHRY and CDR2 SYGVKD. CDR3 in amino acids: CAISESSSGRPGEQYF.

V is TRBV4-1 and J is TRBJ2-1. CDR1 is MGHRA, CDR2 YSYEKL, per germline. The length of the CDR3 is 12 residues. CDR3 amino acids: CASSQSGDEQFF.

This chain uses TRBV5-1 with TRBJ2-1; lacking DNA, the TRBD1 call made by TCRdb goes unchecked. The CDR3 has 19 amino acids. The V gene's germline CDR1 is SGHRS and CDR2 YFSETQ. CDR3 protein: CASSFYYGTGGAEIHEQFF.

The rearrangement joins TRBV6-5 to TRBJ1-1. The V gene's germline CDR1 is MNHEY and CDR2 SVGAGI. This CDR3 region has 14 residues. CDR3: CASSSPTGSTEAFF.

The chain carries TRBV5-1 and TRBJ2-1; the D call from TCRdb, TRBD2, cannot be confirmed without DNA. CDR3 length: 18 amino acids. Germline V lookup: CDR1 SGHRS, CDR2 YFSETQ. The CDR3 loop is CASSLGREFLPSYNEQFF.

The chain joins TRBV7-2 to TRBJ1-2. This CDR3 is 15 amino acids long. CDR1 and CDR2 (germline): SGHTA, FQGNSA. This CDR3 is CASSLAGSQYYGYTF.

The CDR3 protein is CASSLEWYNEQFF. This chain links TRBV7-8 with TRBJ2-1. There are 13 residues in the CDR3. CDR1 is SGHVS and CDR2 is FQNEAQ in the germline V gene. Full variable domain (outside the CDR3, taken from reference TRBV7-8 and TRBJ2-1): GAGVSQSPRYKVAKRGQDVALRCDPISGHVSLFWYQQALGQGPEFLTYFQNEAQLDKSGLPSDRFFAERPEGSVSTLKIQRTQQEDSAVYLCASSLEWYNEQFFGPGTRLTVL.